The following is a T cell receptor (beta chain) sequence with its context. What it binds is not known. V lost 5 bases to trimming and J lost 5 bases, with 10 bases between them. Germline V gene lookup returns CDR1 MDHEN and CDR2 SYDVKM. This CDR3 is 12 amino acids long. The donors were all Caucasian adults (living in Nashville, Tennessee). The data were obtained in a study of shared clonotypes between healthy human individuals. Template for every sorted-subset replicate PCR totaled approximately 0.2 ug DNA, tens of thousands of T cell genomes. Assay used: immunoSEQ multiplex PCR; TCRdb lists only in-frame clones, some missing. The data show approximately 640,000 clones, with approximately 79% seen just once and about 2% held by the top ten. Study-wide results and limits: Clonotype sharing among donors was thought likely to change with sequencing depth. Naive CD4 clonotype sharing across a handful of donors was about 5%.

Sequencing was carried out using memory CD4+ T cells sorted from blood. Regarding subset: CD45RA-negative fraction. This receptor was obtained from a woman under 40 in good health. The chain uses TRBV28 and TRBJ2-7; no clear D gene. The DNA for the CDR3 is TGTGCCAGCAGTCGATTTGGGCACGAGCAGTACTTC. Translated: CASSRFGHEQYF.